This note documents a single T cell receptor beta chain sequence. Its target is not known. The data derive from a study of PD-1 blockade in classical Hodgkin lymphoma. Study context: Intravenous infusions of nivolumab 3 mg/kg reached patients every 2 weeks. General study findings and limits: Newly diagnosed patients were reported to start with lower TCR diversity than healthy donors.

Using immunoSEQ multiplex PCR, the repertoire was profiled, and TCRdb retains in-frame clones only, with some absent. The top ten hold 8% to 10% of the sample, which has some 39,000 clones, around nine tenths seen once. After autologous stem cell transplantation all patients relapsed, and prior brentuximab vedotin exposure differed between cohorts. The sample here was peripheral blood mononuclear cells (PBMCs), taken at baseline. The sequence derives from a human donor with classical Hodgkin lymphoma.

The DNA of the CDR3 is TGTGCCACCAGCAGTCGCAGGGGGGCGAACACTGAAGCTTTCTTT. The encoded protein is CATSSRRGANTEAFF. V usage is TRBV15 and J usage is TRBJ1-1; 7 bases map to TRBD1. J was trimmed by 1 base and V by 3 bases; bases with no gene match: 5. This CDR3 comprises 15 residues. In germline, CDR1 is LNHNV, CDR2 YYDKDF (reference sequence).